These T cell receptor beta chains were read from a single sample in a study of Ad26.COV2.S vaccination and SARS-CoV-2 variants. Assay used: immunoSEQ multiplex PCR; TCRdb lists only in-frame clones, some missing. The table records hundreds of thousands of clones, roughly nine tenths of them present only once. Source: peripheral blood, taken in a trial of Ad26.COV2.S vaccine versus placebo. All receptors derive from a person between 18 and 59 years old who received the Ad26.COV2.S COVID-19 vaccine or a placebo. CDR3s include the opening cysteine and the closing phenylalanine or tryptophan. Fields, in order: J gene, V gene, D gene, clone size, CDR3 protein, CDR3 DNA. D genes are given only for firm matches. Expanded clones are given a class, and other clones once, few, many or no size at all.

TRBJ2-7 | TRBV30 | TRBD1 | NA | CAWTDRGPYEQYF | TGTGCCTGGACTGACAGGGGACCCTACGAGCAGTACTTC
TRBJ2-3 | TRBV18 | NA | NA | CASSPASADTQYF | TGTGCCAGCTCACCAGCGTCGGCAGATACGCAGTATTTT
TRBJ1-3 | TRBV18 | NA | NA | CASSPTVGTPIYF | TGTGCCAGCTCACCGACTGTCGGAACCCCCATATATTTT
TRBJ2-7 | TRBV28 | NA | NA | CASREHGVEQYF | TGTGCCAGCAGGGAGCACGGGGTCGAGCAGTACTTC
TRBJ1-3 | TRBV28 | NA | NA | CASSSLGSYSGNTIYF | TGTGCCAGCAGTTCCCTAGGGAGTTACTCTGGAAACACCATATATTTT
TRBJ2-6 | TRBV13 | NA | NA | CASSLELRRVSGANVLTF | TGTGCCAGCAGCTTAGAATTGCGCAGGGTTTCTGGGGCCAACGTCCTGACTTTC
TRBJ1-1 | TRBV9 | NA | NA | CASSARSLGTEAFF | TGTGCCAGCAGCGCCCGGTCCCTGGGCACTGAAGCTTTCTTT
TRBJ1-6 | TRBV28 | NA | NA | CASSRGTSPLHF | TGTGCCAGCTCAAGGGGCACTTCACCCCTCCACTTT
TRBJ1-5 | TRBV6-5 | NA | few | CASAEWRGNQPQHF | TGTGCCAGTGCAGAGTGGAGGGGCAATCAGCCCCAGCATTTT
TRBJ1-2 | TRBV6-1 | NA | NA | CASSTAPVVYGYTF | TGTGCCAGCAGTACTGCCCCTGTGGTCTATGGCTACACCTTC
TRBJ1-4 | TRBV28 | NA | NA | CASSLRRGLFF | TGTGCCAGCAGTTTACGGAGGGGACTGTTTTTT
TRBJ1-3 | TRBV6-2/TRBV6-3 | NA | NA | CASSYGIFSGNTIYF | TGTGCCAGCAGTTACGGGATCTTCTCTGGAAACACCATATATTTT
TRBJ1-5 | TRBV9 | NA | NA | CASSVASGSQPQHF | TGTGCCAGCAGCGTAGCATCAGGCTCTCAGCCCCAGCATTTT
TRBJ2-5 | TRBV18 | TRBD1 | NA | CASSLTRGRETQYF | TGTGCCAGCTCACTGACCAGGGGGAGAGAGACCCAGTACTTC
TRBJ2-7 | TRBV5-1 | NA | NA | CASSLVGASYEQYF | TGCGCCAGCAGCTTGGTGGGGGCATCCTACGAGCAGTACTTC
TRBJ1-1 | TRBV19 | TRBD1 | NA | CASSIVAGGRANTEAFF | TGTGCCAGTAGTATAGTGGCAGGGGGCAGGGCGAACACTGAAGCTTTCTTT
TRBJ1-4 | TRBV18 | NA | NA | CASSPPPNQGSQREKLFF | TGTGCCAGCTCACCACCGCCAAACCAGGGGTCGCAAAGGGAAAAACTGTTTTTT
TRBJ1-2 | TRBV4-3 | NA | NA | CASSQDGRYYGYTF | TGCGCCAGCAGCCAAGACGGGAGATACTATGGCTACACCTTC
TRBJ2-3 | TRBV27 | NA | NA | CASSLSSYTDTQYF | TGTGCCAGCAGTTTAAGCTCTTACACAGATACGCAGTATTTT
TRBJ2-5 | TRBV4-3 | TRBD2 | once | CASSQGNGRVGETQYF | TGCGCCAGCAGCCAAGGAAACGGGAGGGTCGGGGAGACCCAGTACTTC
TRBJ2-1 | TRBV6-5 | TRBD1 | NA | CASSGTASYNEQFF | TGTGCCAGCAGCGGGACAGCTTCCTACAATGAGCAGTTCTTC
TRBJ2-2 | TRBV6-6 | NA | NA | CASSRTVRPNTGELFF | TGTGCCAGCAGTCGGACAGTGCGACCGAACACCGGGGAGCTGTTTTTT
TRBJ2-2 | TRBV14 | NA | NA | CASSRRSVTGELFF | TGTGCCAGCAGCCGTAGATCGGTCACCGGGGAGCTGTTTTTT
TRBJ2-7 | TRBV5-1 | TRBD1 | NA | CASSVDRVPYEQYF | TGCGCCAGCAGCGTGGACAGGGTGCCCTACGAGCAGTACTTC
TRBJ2-4 | TRBV7-9 | NA | NA | CASSLNWGDFSGNIQYF | TGTGCCAGCAGCTTAAACTGGGGGGACTTTAGTGGAAACATTCAGTACTTC
TRBJ2-5 | TRBV20-1 | TRBD2 | NA | CSASLNPGLGETQYF | TGCAGTGCTAGTCTTAATCCGGGACTAGGAGAGACCCAGTACTTC